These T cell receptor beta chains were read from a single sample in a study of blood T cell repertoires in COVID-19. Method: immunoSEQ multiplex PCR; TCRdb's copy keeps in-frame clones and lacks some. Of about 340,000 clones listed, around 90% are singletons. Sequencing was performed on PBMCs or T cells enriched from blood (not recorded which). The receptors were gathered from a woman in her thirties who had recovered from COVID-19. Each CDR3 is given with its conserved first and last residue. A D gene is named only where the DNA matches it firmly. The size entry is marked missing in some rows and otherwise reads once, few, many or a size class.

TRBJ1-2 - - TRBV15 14 CATSRGGADYGYTF TGTGCCACCAGCAGAGGGGGCGCTGACTATGGCTACACCTTC
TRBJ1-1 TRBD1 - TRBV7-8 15 CASSPLGGTGTEAFF TGTGCCAGCAGCCCCTTGGGGGGGACAGGAACTGAAGCTTTCTTT
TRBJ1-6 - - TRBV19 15 CASSKSTANNSPLHF TGTGCCAGTAGTAAGTCGACAGCGAATAATTCACCCCTCCACTTT
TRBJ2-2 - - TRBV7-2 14 CASSLDSNTGELFF TGTGCCAGCAGCTTGGACAGCAACACCGGGGAGCTGTTTTTT
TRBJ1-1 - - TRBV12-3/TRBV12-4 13 CASSYSGGGEAFF TGTGCCAGCAGTTATTCTGGGGGCGGTGAAGCTTTCTTT
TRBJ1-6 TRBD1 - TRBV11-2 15 CASRGTRGKGSPLHF TGTGCCAGCAGAGGAACCAGGGGGAAAGGATCACCCCTCCACTTT
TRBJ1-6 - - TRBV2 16 CASSEARQFYNSPLHF TGTGCCAGCAGTGAAGCCCGACAGTTTTATAATTCACCCCTCCACTTT
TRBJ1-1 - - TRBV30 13 CAWSRTHGTGAFF TGTGCCTGGAGTAGGACTCATGGCACCGGAGCTTTCTTT
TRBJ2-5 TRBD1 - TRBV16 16 CASSTLGTEGRETQYF TGTGCCAGCAGCACACTCGGGACAGAGGGGAGAGAGACCCAGTACTTC
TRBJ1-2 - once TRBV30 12 CAWSGVNYGYTF TGTGCCTGGAGTGGCGTCAACTATGGCTACACCTTC
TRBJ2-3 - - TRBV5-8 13 CASSGTITDTQYF TGTGCCAGCAGCGGCACAATCACAGATACGCAGTATTTT
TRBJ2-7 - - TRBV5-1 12 CASSPTGYEQYF TGCGCCAGCAGCCCCACGGGCTACGAGCAGTACTTC
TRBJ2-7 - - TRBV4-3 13 CASSPKIDYEQYF TGCGCCAGCAGCCCCAAGATAGACTACGAGCAGTACTTC
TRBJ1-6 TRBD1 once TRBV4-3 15 CASSQVAGGSSPLHF TGCGCCAGCAGCCAAGTGGCAGGGGGGAGTTCACCCCTCCACTTT
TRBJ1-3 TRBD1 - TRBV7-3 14 CASSLTTGGDTIYF TGTGCCAGCAGCTTAACTACAGGGGGAGACACCATATATTTT
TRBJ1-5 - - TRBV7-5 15 CARVEKGVCNQPQHF TGTGCCAGAGTGGAGAAGGGGGTATGCAATCAGCCCCAGCATTTT
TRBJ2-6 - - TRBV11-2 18 CASSGWAGESSGANVLTF TGTGCCAGCAGCGGATGGGCAGGCGAGAGCTCTGGGGCCAACGTCCTGACTTTC
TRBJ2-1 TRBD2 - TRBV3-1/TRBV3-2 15 CASSQPGLRNNEQFF TGTGCCAGCAGCCAGCCGGGACTAAGGAACAATGAGCAGTTCTTC
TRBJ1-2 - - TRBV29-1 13 CSAHGWEDYGYTF TGCAGCGCGCACGGATGGGAGGATTATGGCTACACCTTC
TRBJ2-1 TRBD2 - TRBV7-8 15 CASSFRTSGSYEQFF TGTGCCAGCAGCTTCCGGACTAGCGGGAGCTATGAGCAGTTCTTC
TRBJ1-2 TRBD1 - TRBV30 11 CAWSAGGGYTF TGTGCCTGGAGTGCAGGGGGTGGCTACACCTTC
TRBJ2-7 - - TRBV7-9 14 CASSKGRLSYEQYF TGTGCCAGCAGCAAGGGGCGCCTCTCCTACGAGCAGTACTTC
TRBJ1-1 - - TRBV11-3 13 CASSLVSDTEAFF TGTGCCAGCAGCTTAGTAAGCGACACTGAAGCTTTCTTT
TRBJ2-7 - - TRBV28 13 CASSFSLAYEQYF TGTGCCAGCAGTTTTAGTCTAGCCTACGAGCAGTACTTC
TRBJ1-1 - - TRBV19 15 CASSIGFGGLAEAFF TGTGCCAGTAGTATTGGTTTCGGGGGGCTCGCTGAAGCTTTCTTT
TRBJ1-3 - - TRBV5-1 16 CASSSLALTAGNTIYF TGCGCCAGCAGCTCTTTGGCCCTGACAGCTGGAAACACCATATATTTT
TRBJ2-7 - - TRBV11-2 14 CASSLGTVADEQYF TGTGCCAGCAGCTTAGGGACTGTCGCCGACGAGCAGTACTTC
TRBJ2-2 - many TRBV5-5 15 CASSLEGELTGELFF TGTGCCAGCAGCTTGGAGGGGGAGTTAACCGGGGAGCTGTTTTTT
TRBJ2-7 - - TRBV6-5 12 CATTGDLYEQYF TGTGCCACCACCGGTGATCTCTACGAGCAGTACTTC
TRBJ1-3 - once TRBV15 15 CATSRGRRSGNTIYF TGTGCCACCAGCAGAGGCCGCCGGTCTGGAAACACCATATATTTT
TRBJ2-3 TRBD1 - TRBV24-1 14 CATSDPQGADTQYF TGTGCCACCAGTGACCCTCAGGGGGCAGATACGCAGTATTTT
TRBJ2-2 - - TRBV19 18 CASSIDLLRDTNTGELFF TGTGCCAGTAGTATAGATCTGTTGCGAGATACGAACACCGGGGAGCTGTTTTTT
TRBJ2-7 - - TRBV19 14 CASSIGTGDYEQYF TGTGCCAGTAGTATAGGAACAGGCGACTACGAGCAGTACTTC
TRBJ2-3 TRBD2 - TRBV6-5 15 CASSYSGGVTDTQYF TGTGCCAGCAGTTACTCGGGGGGGGTCACAGATACGCAGTATTTT
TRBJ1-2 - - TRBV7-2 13 CASSFAGPVSYTF TGTGCCAGCAGCTTTGCGGGCCCAGTGAGTTACACCTTC
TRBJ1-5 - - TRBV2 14 CASSIGRDNQPQHF TGTGCCTCCTCAATTGGGCGGGACAATCAGCCCCAGCATTTT
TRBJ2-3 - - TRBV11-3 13 CASSRLETDTQYF TGTGCCAGCAGCAGACTAGAGACAGATACGCAGTATTTT
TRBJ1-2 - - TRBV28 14 CASSLGGRNYGYTF TGTGCCAGCAGTTTAGGAGGACGGAACTATGGCTACACCTTC
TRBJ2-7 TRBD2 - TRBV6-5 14 CATQLAGAGSEQYF TGTGCCACCCAACTAGCGGGGGCGGGGAGCGAGCAGTACTTC
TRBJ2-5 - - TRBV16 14 CASSQSNSQETQYF TGTGCCAGCAGCCAATCGAACAGCCAAGAGACCCAGTACTTC
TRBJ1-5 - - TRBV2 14 CASSEASGYQPQHF TGTGCCAGCAGTGAAGCCTCAGGGTATCAGCCCCAGCATTTT
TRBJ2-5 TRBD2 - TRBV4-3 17 CASSQGPSGGLQETQYF TGCGCCAGCAGCCAAGGGCCTAGCGGGGGTCTTCAAGAGACCCAGTACTTC
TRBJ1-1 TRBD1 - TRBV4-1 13 CASSQGQGMYAFF TGCGCCAGCAGCCAGGGACAGGGTATGTACGCTTTCTTT
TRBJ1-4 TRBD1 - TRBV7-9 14 CASSPGQGNEKLFF TGTGCCAGCAGCCCCGGACAGGGTAATGAAAAACTGTTTTTT
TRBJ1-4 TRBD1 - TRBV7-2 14 CASSFQGADEKLFF TGTGCCAGCAGTTTCCAGGGGGCAGATGAAAAACTGTTTTTT
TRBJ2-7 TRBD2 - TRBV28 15 CASSTPSGAFYEQYF TGTGCCAGCAGCACTCCTAGCGGGGCCTTCTACGAGCAGTACTTC
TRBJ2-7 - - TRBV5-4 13 CASSLELSYEQYF TGTGCCAGCAGCTTGGAACTATCCTACGAGCAGTACTTC
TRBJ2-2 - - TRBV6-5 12 CASSYQSGELFF TGTGCCAGCAGTTACCAGTCCGGGGAGCTGTTTTTT
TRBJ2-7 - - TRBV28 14 CASSFPMATYEQYF TGTGCCAGCAGTTTCCCCATGGCCACCTACGAGCAGTACTTC
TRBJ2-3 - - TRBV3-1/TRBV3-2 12 CASSLLSDTQYF TGTGCCAGCAGCCTCCTTTCAGATACGCAGTATTTT
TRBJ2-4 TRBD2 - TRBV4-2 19 CASSQDRTSGQLAKNIQYF TGTGCCAGCAGCCAAGACCGGACTAGCGGACAACTAGCCAAAAACATTCAGTACTTC
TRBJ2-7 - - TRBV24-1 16 CATSDSQAGGNDEQYF TGTGCCACCAGTGATTCCCAAGCTGGGGGGAACGACGAGCAGTACTTC
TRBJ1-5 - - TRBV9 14 CASSVGERAQPQHF TGTGCCAGCAGCGTAGGGGAGAGGGCTCAGCCCCAGCATTTT
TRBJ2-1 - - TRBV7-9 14 CASSLGFGENEQFF TGTGCCAGCAGCTTAGGATTTGGAGAAAATGAGCAGTTCTTC
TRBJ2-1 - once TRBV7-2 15 CASSLEGQGYNEQFF TGTGCCAGCAGCTTGGAGGGCCAGGGTTACAATGAGCAGTTCTTC
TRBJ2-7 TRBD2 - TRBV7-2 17 CASSLGGSGLTSYEQYF TGTGCCAGCAGCTTAGGGGGTAGCGGGCTGACGAGCTACGAGCAGTACTTC
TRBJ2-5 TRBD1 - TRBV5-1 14 CASSPGTGKETQYF TGCGCCAGCAGCCCCGGGACAGGGAAAGAGACCCAGTACTTC
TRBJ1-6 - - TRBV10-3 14 CAISERGGNSPLHF TGTGCCATCAGTGAACGGGGGGGAAATTCACCCCTCCACTTT
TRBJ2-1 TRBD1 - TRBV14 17 CASSPSTGDISYNEQFF TGTGCCAGCAGCCCGTCGACAGGGGATATCTCCTACAATGAGCAGTTCTTC